The entry below gives a single TCR beta chain sequence along with its context. This entry belongs to a study of shared clonotypes between healthy human individuals. Terminally differentiated effector memory CD45RA+ cells were excluded by CCR7 positive selection of CD45RO-negative cells. Donors, without exception, were Caucasian adults residing in Nashville, Tennessee. The assay was immunoSEQ multiplex PCR, and TCRdb's table has in-frame clones only and misses some. The sample lists about 820,000 clones; 85% to 95% were seen once. V was clipped by 2 bases and J by 4 bases, with 6 bases between them. The CDR3 loop spans 13 amino acids. The germline V gene has CDR1 SGHVS and CDR2 FQNEAQ.

The sequence derives from a man in his thirties or forties in good health. The chain combines TRBV7-8 with TRBJ1-5; D gene unclear. Source material: naive CD8+ T cells sorted from blood. The chain's CDR3 is CASSLRGNQPQHF. In nucleotides, the CDR3 is TGTGCCAGCAGCTTACGTGGAAATCAGCCCCAGCATTTT.